Sequencing of this T cell receptor (beta chain) was carried out in a study of T-cell memory formation after mild COVID-19. Study as a whole: Clusters of TCRs were largely donor specific.

With constant-segment primers, 5'RACE yielded cDNA libraries of TCR alpha and TCR beta that carried sample barcodes and UMIs. TCRdb called the 5' RACE reads again in MiXCR, with one record for every CDR3 protein. Of 190,000 or so distinct CDR3 sequences listed, around 26% were seen once; the top ten hold over 10%. Trimming took off 1 base at V and 2 bases at J, with 12 bases between the two ends. CDR1 and CDR2 (germline): LGHDT, YNNKEL (reference sequence). This CDR3 region has 15 residues. This clonotype has only a few counts. The sequencing input was PBMCs or a T cell subset sorted from them (not recorded which). The chain links TRBV3-1 to TRBJ2-7; D is undetermined. The source is an adult woman who had mild COVID-19 (a few samples of this study predate the infection). Cell type and time point are not known. CDR3 sequence (DNA): TGTGCCAGCAGCCAAGCGGGCGCGGTAGCCTACGAGCAGTACTTC. Residues: CASSQAGAVAYEQYF.